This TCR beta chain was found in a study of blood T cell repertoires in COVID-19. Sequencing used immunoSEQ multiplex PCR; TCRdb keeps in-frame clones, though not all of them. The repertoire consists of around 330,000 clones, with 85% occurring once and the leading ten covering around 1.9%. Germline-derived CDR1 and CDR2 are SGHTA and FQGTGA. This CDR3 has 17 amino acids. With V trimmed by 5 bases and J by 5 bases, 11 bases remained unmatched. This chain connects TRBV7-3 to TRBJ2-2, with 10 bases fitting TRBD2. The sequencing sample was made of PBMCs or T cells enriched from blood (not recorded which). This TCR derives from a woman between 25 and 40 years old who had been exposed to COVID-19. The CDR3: CASSPRVASGGTGELFF. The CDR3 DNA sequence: TGTGCCAGCAGCCCACGCGTGGCTAGCGGGGGTACCGGGGAGCTGTTTTTT. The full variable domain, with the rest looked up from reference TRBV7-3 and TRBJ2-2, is GAGVSQTPSNKVTEKGKYVELRCDPISGHTALYWYRQSLGQGPEFLIYFQGTGAADDSGLPNDRFFAVRPEGSVSTLKIQRTERGDSAVYLCASSPRVASGGTGELFFGEGSRLTVL.